The present T cell receptor beta chain was sequenced within a study of blood T cell repertoires in COVID-19. The overall study: Whether acute or convalescent, the COVID-19 samples came from the United States, Italy and Spain. Nucleic acid was either cDNA or gDNA, and it came from T cells, B-cell-depleted T cells, or PBMCs.

The authors' processing: For nucleated cells, counts were estimated from reference gene primer amplification. Sequenced by immunoSEQ multiplex PCR; TCRdb stores in-frame clones only, minus some. V and J calls and clone size come straight from that table; D and trimming were deduced from the DNA. The sample holds about 230,000 clones, approximately 91% seen once. V was shortened by 5 bases and J by 10 bases, with 14 bases between the two germline ends. CDR3 length: 12 amino acids. Germline CDR1 and CDR2: LNHDA and SQIVND (reference sequence). The gene calls are TRBV19 and TRBJ1-2; D possibly corresponds to TRBD1 (5 bases). Sequenced input: peripheral blood. This receptor was taken from a woman in her sixties with acute or convalescent COVID-19. The CDR3 nucleotides are TGTGCCAGTAGTCAGGGTCTAAGGGCCTACACCTTC. This encodes CASSQGLRAYTF. The whole variable domain, remainder taken from reference TRBV19 and TRBJ1-2, is DGGITQSPKYLFRKEGQNVTLSCEQNLNHDAMYWYRQDPGQGLRLIYYSQIVNDFQKGDIAEGYSVSREKKESFPLTVTSAQKNPTAFYLCASSQGLRAYTFGSGTRLTVV.